Described below is a single T cell receptor (beta chain) sequence and its context. This clonotype was detected only a few times. Its antigen specificity is not known. No much larger clone is present one base from it, and per-base qualities are unavailable. The sample belongs to a study of CD8 T cells in ankylosing spondylitis (TCRdb year 2017). Looking at the study overall: The study profiled T cell receptor beta repertoires in healthy donors and ankylosing spondylitis patients to find disease-linked TCR variants. In total, the full study cohort was made up of some 110 healthy donors and 25 ankylosing spondylitis patients. Peripheral blood samples were taken, and synovial fluid was additionally collected from ankylosing spondylitis patients. Beyond this particular receptor, the publication reports: Blood from ankylosing spondylitis patients appeared to be characterized by a TCR beta motif composed of several highly homologous amino acid variants. The disease-linked clones were reported as significantly enriched in matched synovial fluid samples from ankylosing spondylitis patients. Some of the motif variants had been reported before in the synovial fluid and blood of reactive arthritis patients, a finding that suggests common disease-initiation mechanisms. The disease-linked clones showed a CD8+ phenotype and occurred at relatively low frequencies in peripheral blood.

Sequencing instrument: Illumina HiSeq 2500. TCR beta libraries were prepared by quantitative 5'-RACE with molecular barcodes. From the authors' description of their analysis: To identify disease-linked TCR variants, a new computational method was used, one built on a probabilistic model of VDJ rearrangement. TCRdb reanalyzed the raw reads on its own, using fastp at Q25 for trimming and MiXCR for clone calling, and kept in-frame beta chains. Under each unique CDR3 protein, matching rows form one entry showing the most common genes and DNA. TCRdb assigned the V and J calls; the authors' analysis was not used. This sample holds 450,000 or so distinct CDR3 sequences; roughly 26% were observed only once. Under 0.9% of the sample comes from the top ten. The CDR3 numbers 15 residues from cysteine through phenylalanine. This entry keeps only the CDR3 DNA: 45 bases, framed from base 1. The germline V gene provides CDR1 MNHNS and CDR2 SASEGT. V loses 6 bases of germline sequence and J loses 7 bases, and the interval between the two ends is 21 bases.

The V gene is TRBV6-1 and the J gene is TRBJ1-2; TRBD1 might be the D gene, on 5 matching bases. Sequencing was done on a sample of blood, either unsorted or a sorted T cell fraction (not recorded which). This clonotype was obtained from a male donor with ankylosing spondylitis. The DNA is as follows: TGTGCCAGCAGCCAAATCAGGGCTCTTGGCGGTGGCTACACCTTC. Its amino acids are CASSQIRALGGGYTF.